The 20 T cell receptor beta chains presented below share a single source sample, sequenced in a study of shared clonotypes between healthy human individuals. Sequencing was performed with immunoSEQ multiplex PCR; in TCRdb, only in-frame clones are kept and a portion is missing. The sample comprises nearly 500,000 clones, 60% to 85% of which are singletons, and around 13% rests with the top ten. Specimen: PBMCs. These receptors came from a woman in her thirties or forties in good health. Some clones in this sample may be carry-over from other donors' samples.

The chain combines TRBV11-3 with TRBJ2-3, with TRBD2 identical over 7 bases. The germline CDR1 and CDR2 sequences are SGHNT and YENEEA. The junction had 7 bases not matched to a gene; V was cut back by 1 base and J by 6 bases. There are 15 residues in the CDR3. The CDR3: CASSLGLAERDTQYF. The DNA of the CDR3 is TGTGCCAGCAGCTTAGGTCTAGCGGAGCGGGATACGCAGTATTTT.

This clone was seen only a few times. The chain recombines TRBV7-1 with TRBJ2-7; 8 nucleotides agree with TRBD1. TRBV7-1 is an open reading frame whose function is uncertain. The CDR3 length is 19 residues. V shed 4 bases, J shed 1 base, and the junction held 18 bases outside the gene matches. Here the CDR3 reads CASSLAVRTGGLGSYEQYF. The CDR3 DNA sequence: TGTGCCAGCAGCTTAGCGGTGAGAACAGGGGGACTGGGGTCCTACGAGCAGTACTTC.

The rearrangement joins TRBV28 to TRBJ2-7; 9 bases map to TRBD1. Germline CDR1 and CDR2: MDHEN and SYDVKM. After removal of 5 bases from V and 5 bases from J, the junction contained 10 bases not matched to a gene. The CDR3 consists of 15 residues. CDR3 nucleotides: TGTGCCAGCAGTGCCCTAGGGACAGGGAGCCACGAGCAGTACTTC. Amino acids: CASSALGTGSHEQYF.

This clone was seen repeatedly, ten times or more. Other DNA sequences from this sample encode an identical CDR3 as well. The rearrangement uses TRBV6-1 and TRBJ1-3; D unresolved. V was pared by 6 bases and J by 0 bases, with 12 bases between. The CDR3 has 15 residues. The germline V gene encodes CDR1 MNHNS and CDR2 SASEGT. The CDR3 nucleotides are TGTGCCAGCAGCAGCGATGCCCCCTCTGGAAACACCATATATTTT. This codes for CASSSDAPSGNTIYF.

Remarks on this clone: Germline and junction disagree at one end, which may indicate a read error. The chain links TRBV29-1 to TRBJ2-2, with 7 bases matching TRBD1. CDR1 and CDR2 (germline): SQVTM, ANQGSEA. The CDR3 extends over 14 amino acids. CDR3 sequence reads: CCVKGTANTGELFF. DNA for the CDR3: TGCTGCGTGAAGGGGACAGCGAACACCGGGGAGCTGTTTTTT.

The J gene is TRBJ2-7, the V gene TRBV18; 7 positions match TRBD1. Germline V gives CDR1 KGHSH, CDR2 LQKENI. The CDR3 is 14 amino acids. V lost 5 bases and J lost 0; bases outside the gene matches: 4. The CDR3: CASSRTGPSYEQYF. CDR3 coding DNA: TGTGCCAGCTCAAGGACAGGACCCTCCTACGAGCAGTACTTC.

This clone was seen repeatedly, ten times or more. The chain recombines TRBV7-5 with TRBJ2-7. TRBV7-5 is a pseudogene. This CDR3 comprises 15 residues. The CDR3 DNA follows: TGTGCCAGCAGTTTCCTCCGCTACTCACCCTACGAGCAGTACTTC. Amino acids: CASSFLRYSPYEQYF.

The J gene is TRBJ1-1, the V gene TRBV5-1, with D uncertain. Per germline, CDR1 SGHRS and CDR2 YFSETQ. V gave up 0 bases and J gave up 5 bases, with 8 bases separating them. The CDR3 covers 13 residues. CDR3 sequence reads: CASSLGSGTEAFF. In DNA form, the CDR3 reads TGCGCCAGCAGCTTGGGTTCGGGGACTGAAGCTTTCTTT.

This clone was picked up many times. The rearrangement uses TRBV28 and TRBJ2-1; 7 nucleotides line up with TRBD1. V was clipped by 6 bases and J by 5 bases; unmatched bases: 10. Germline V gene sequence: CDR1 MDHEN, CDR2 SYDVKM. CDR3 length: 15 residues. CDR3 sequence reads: CASRTGATSHNEQFF. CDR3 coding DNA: TGTGCCAGCAGAACAGGGGCGACCTCTCACAATGAGCAGTTCTTC.

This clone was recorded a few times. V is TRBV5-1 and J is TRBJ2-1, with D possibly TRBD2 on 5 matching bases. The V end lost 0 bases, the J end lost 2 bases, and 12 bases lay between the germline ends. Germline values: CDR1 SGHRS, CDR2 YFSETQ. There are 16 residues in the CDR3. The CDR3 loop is CASSLGGGLAYNEQFF. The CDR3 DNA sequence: TGCGCCAGCAGCTTGGGTGGAGGTCTCGCCTACAATGAGCAGTTCTTC. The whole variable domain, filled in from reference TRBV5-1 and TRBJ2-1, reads KAGVTQTPRYLIKTRGQQVTLSCSPISGHRSVSWYQQTPGQGLQFLFEYFSETQRNKGNFPGRFSGRQFSNSRSEMNVSTLELGDSALYLCASSLGGGLAYNEQFFGPGTRLTVL.

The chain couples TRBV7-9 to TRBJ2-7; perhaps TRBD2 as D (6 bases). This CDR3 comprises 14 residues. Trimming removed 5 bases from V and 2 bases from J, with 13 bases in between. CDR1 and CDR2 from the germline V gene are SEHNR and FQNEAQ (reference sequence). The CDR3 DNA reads TGTGCCAGCAGCCCAGGTGGGAGGACCTACGAGCAGTACTTC. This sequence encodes CASSPGGRTYEQYF.

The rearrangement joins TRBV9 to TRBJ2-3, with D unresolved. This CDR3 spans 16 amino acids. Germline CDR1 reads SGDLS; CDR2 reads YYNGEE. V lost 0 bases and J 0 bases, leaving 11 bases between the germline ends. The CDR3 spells CASSVVGIGSTDTQYF. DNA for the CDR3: TGTGCCAGCAGCGTAGTGGGGATAGGGAGCACAGATACGCAGTATTTT.

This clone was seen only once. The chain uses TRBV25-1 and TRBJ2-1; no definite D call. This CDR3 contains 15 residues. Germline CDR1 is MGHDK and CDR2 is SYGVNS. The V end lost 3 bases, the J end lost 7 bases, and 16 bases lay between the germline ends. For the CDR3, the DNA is TGTGCCAGCAGTGACATCCACGACCCGGCAAATGAGCAGTTCTTC. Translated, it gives CASSDIHDPANEQFF.

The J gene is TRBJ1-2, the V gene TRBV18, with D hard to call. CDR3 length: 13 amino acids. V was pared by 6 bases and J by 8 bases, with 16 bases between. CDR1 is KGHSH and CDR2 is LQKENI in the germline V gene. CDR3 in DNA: TGTGCCAGCTCGGATTACAGCGGTCGGGGCTACACCTTC. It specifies CASSDYSGRGYTF.

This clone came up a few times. CDR3 nucleotides: TGTGCCAGCAGTACCGGGACAGGGGTACACGGAAACACCATATATTTT. Translating it yields CASSTGTGVHGNTIYF. This sequence joins TRBV6-6 and TRBJ1-3, with 10 bases identical to TRBD1. Germline loops: CDR1 MNHNY, CDR2 SVGAGI (reference sequence). Trimming at V came to 5 bases and at J to 4 bases, leaving 8 bases not matched to a gene. CDR3 length: 16 amino acids.

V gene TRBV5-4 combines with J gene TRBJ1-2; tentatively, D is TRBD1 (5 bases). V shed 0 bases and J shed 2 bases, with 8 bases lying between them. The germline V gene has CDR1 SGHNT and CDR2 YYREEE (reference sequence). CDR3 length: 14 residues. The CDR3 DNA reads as TGTGCCAGCAGCTTGGGACAGAAGAACTATGGCTACACCTTC. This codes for CASSLGQKNYGYTF.

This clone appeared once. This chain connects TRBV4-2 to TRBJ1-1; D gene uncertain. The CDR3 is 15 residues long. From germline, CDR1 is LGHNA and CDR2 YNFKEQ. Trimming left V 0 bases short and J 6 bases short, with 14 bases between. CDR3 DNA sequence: TGTGCCAGCAGCCAAGACAACGTGGACGTTTCTGAAGCTTTCTTT. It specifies CASSQDNVDVSEAFF.

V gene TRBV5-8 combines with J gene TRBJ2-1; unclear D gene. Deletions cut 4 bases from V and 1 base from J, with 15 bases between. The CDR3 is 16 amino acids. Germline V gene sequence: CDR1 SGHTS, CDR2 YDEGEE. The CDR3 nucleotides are TGTGCCAGCAGCCCCAGCCCGCACCGTTCCTACAATGAGCAGTTCTTC. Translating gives CASSPSPHRSYNEQFF.

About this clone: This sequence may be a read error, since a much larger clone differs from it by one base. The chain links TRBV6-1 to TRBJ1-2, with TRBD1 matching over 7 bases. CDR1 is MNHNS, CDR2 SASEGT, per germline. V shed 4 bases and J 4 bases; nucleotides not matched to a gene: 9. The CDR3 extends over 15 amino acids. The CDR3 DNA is TGTGCCAGCAGTGTAGGCCCACAGGGGACCTATGGCTACACCTTC. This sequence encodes CASSVGPQGTYGYTF.

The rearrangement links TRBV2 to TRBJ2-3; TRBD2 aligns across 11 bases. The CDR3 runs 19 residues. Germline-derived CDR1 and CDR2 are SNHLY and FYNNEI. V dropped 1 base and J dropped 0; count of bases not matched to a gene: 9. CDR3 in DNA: TGTGCCAGCAGTGAAGGAAGACTAGCGGGATTTTCTAGCACAGATACGCAGTATTTT. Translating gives CASSEGRLAGFSSTDTQYF.